These 5 T cell receptor beta chains came from one sample sequenced in a study of cytomegalovirus exposure and HLA in healthy donors. The PCR contained 60 Vbeta and 13 Jbeta primers. The table came from immunoSEQ multiplex PCR; TCRdb's copy has only in-frame clones and leaves some out. The listing contains about 87,000 clones. Sequencing input: PBMCs. These receptors all come from a man in his forties or fifties in good health and CMV-seropositive.

The chain employs TRBV30 and TRBJ1-1, with 8 positions matching TRBD1. V was clipped by 3 bases and J by 6 bases; unmatched bases: 15. Germline CDR1 GTSNPN, CDR2 SVGIG (reference sequence). The CDR3 sequence is 16 residues long. DNA for the CDR3: TGTGCCTGGAGAGGGCGCGTGGACAGGGCAGTGGCTGAAGCTTTCTTT. Translating gives CAWRGRVDRAVAEAFF.

The chain joins TRBV11-2 to TRBJ2-7, with TRBD1 matching 7 bases. Germline V gene sequence: CDR1 SGHAT, CDR2 FQNNGV. CDR3 length: 16 residues. After removal of 3 bases from V and 5 bases from J, the junction contained 13 bases not matched to a gene. The CDR3 is CASSFQHVLRGNEQYF. CDR3 nucleotides: TGTGCCAGCAGCTTCCAACATGTCCTCAGGGGGAACGAGCAGTACTTC. Full variable domain (outside the CDR3, taken from reference TRBV11-2 and TRBJ2-7): EAGVAQSPRYKIIEKRQSVAFWCNPISGHATLYWYQQILGQGPKLLIQFQNNGVVDDSQLPKDRFSAERLKGVDSTLKIQPAKLEDSAVYLCASSFQHVLRGNEQYFGPGTRLTVT.

This chain connects TRBV4-3 to TRBJ1-3, with TRBD1 identical over 7 bases. J lost 1 base, V lost 4 bases, and 7 bases had no gene match. This CDR3 is built from 16 residues. Germline CDR1 and CDR2: LGHNA and YSLEER. The chain's CDR3 is CASSPDRAESGNTIYF. Here the CDR3 DNA reads TGCGCCAGCAGCCCTGACAGGGCAGAGTCTGGAAACACCATATATTTT.

V is TRBV18 and J is TRBJ2-7; no clear D gene. Per germline, CDR1 KGHSH and CDR2 LQKENI. The ends were cut back, 1 base at V and 6 bases at J, with 16 bases in the middle. The CDR3 runs to 15 residues. CDR3 sequence: CASSPRSSTLGEQYV. DNA for the CDR3: TGTGCCAGCTCACCACGCTCCTCTACTCTGGGCGAGCAGTACGTC.

V is TRBV4-3 and J is TRBJ2-1; 15 bases fit TRBD2. V was clipped by 4 bases and J by 8 bases; unmatched bases: 3. The CDR3 is made up of 15 amino acids. The germline V gene has CDR1 LGHNA and CDR2 YSLEER. The CDR3 spells CASSPGLAGGDEQFF. CDR3 DNA sequence: TGCGCCAGCAGCCCGGGACTAGCGGGAGGTGATGAGCAGTTCTTC.